This TCR beta chain was captured by sequencing in a study of blood T cell repertoires in COVID-19. Repertoires were generated with immunoSEQ multiplex PCR, while TCRdb's copy carries only in-frame clones and drops some. The repertoire holds more than 400,000 clones, approximately 83% seen once, with approximately 3% in the top ten. CDR3 length: 17 amino acids. The ends were cut back, 3 bases at V and 4 bases at J, with 19 bases in the middle. CDR1 is SGHTA, CDR2 FQGNSA, per germline. The sample consisted of peripheral blood. The chain couples TRBV7-2 to TRBJ2-1; D gene ambiguous. The sequence derives from a human donor in a cohort sampled during active COVID-19. The CDR3 spells CASSFQFPSQIYNEQFF. The CDR3 DNA reads as TGTGCCAGCAGCTTCCAATTCCCTAGTCAAATTTACAATGAGCAGTTCTTC.